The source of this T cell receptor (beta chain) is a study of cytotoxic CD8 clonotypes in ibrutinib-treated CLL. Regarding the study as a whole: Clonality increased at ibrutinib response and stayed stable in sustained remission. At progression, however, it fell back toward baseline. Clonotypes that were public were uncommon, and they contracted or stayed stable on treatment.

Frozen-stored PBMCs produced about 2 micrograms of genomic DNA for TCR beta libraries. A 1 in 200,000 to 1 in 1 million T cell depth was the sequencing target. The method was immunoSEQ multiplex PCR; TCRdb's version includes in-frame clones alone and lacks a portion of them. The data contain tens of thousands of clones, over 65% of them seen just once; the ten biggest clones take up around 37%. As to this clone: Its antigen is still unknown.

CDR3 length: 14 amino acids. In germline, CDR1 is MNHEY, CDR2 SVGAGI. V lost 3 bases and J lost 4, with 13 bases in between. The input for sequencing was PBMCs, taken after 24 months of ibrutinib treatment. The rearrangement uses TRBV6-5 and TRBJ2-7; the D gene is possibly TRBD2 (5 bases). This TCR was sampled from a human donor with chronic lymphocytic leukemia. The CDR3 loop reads CASSYSSLEYEQYF. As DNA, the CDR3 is TGTGCCAGCAGTTATTCTAGCTTAGAGTACGAGCAGTACTTC.